This TCR beta chain appears in the sequencing data of a study of T cell repertoires in cytomegalovirus infection. Study-wide findings and caveats: Across the ex vivo response, the dominant clonotypes were HLA-C-restricted CMV-specific TCR beta clonotypes.

This clonotype was seen repeatedly, ten times or more. Its antigen is currently unknown. TCRdb recomputed calls from the reads with MiXCR, one row per CDR3 protein. The sample yields about 300,000 distinct CDR3 sequences, about 9.1% seen once. From germline, CDR1 is MNHEY and CDR2 SVGEGT. Trimming shortened V by 0 bases and J by 7 bases, and 7 bases separated the two germline ends. The CDR3 length is 13 residues. Specimen: PBMCs. The TCR was taken from a human donor in good health (CMV status not recorded). Some clones in this sample may be carry-over from other donors' samples. The rearrangement uses TRBV6-2 or TRBV6-3 and TRBJ2-1, with D hard to call. The CDR3 reads CASSYSSFNEQFF. The CDR3 DNA follows: TGTGCCAGCAGTTACTCGAGTTTTAATGAGCAGTTCTTC.